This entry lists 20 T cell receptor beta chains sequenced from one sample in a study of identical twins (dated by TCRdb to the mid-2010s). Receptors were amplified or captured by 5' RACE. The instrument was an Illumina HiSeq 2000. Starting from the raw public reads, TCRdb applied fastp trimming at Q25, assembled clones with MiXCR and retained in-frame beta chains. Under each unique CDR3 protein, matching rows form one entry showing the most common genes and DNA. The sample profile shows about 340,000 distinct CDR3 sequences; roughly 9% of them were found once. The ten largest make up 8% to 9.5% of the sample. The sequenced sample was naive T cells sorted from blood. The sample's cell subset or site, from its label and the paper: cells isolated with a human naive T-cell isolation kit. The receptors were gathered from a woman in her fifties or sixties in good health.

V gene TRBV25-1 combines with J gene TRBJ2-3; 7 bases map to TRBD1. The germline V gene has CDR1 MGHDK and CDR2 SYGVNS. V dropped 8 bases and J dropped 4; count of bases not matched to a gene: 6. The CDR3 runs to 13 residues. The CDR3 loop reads CASARQGPDTQYF. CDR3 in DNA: TGTGCCAGCGCACGACAGGGACCAGATACGCAGTATTTT.

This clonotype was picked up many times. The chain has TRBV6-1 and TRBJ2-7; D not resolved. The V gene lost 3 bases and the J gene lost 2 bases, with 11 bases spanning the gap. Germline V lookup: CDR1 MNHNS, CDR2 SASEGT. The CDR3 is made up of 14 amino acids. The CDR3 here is CASSETTVAYEQYV. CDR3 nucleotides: TGTGCCAGCAGTGAGACGACTGTAGCCTACGAGCAGTACGTC.

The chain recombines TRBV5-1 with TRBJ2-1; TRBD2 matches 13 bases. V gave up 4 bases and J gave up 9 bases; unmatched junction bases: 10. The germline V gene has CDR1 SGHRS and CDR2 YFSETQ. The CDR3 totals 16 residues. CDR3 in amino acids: CASSAAHGLAGAEQFF. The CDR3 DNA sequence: TGCGCCAGCAGCGCGGCACACGGACTAGCGGGAGCTGAGCAGTTCTTC.

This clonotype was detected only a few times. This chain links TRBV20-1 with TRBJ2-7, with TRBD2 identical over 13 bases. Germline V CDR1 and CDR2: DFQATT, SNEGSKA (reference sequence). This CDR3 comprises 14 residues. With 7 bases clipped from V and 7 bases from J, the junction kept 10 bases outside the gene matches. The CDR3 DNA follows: TGCAGTGGGACTGGACTAGCGGGAGAGAGAGAGCAGTACTTC. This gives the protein CSGTGLAGEREQYF.

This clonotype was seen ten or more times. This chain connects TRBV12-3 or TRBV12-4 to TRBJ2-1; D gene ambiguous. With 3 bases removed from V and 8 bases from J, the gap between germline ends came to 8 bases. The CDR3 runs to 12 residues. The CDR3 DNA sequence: TGTGCCAGCAGTTTCTTGCGTTATGAGCAGTTCTTC. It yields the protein CASSFLRYEQFF.

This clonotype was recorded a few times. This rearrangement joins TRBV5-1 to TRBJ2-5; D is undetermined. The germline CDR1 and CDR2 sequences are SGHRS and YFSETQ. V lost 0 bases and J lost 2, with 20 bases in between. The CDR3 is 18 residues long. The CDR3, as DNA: TGCGCCAGCAGCTTGGAAGCCCAACGGCGCGCCCGTCAAGAGACCCAGTACTTC. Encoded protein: CASSLEAQRRARQETQYF.

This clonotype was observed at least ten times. The DNA for the CDR3 is TGTGCCAGCAGTTATCAAGAGGAGCAGTTCTTC. This translates into CASSYQEEQFF. This chain connects TRBV12-3 or TRBV12-4 to TRBJ2-1; D is unclear. The CDR3 consists of 11 residues. Trimming stripped 4 bases from V and 10 bases from J, with 8 bases between.

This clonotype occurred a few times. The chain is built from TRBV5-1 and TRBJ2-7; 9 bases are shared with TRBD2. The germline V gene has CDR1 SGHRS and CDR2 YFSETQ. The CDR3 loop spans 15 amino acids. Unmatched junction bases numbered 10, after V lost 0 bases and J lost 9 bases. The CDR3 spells CASSLGDPGLAAQYV. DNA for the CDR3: TGCGCCAGCAGCTTGGGGGACCCGGGACTAGCTGCGCAGTACGTC.

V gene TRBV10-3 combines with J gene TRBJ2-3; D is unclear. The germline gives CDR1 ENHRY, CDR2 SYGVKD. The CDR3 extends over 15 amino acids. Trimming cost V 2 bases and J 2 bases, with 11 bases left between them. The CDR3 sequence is CAISEADRYTDTQYF. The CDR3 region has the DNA TGTGCCATCAGTGAGGCGGACCGATACACAGATACGCAGTATTTT.

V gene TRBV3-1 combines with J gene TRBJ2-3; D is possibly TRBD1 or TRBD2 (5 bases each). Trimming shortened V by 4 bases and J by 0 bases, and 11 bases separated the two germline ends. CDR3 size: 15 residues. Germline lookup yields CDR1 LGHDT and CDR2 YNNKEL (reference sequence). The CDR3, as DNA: TGTGCCAGCAGCCGCCGGGACCCGAGCACAGATACGCAGTATTTT. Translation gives CASSRRDPSTDTQYF.

The CDR3 DNA is TGCGCCAGCAGCTGGCTCCGACAGGACACTGAAGCTTTCTTT. Its translation is CASSWLRQDTEAFF. V usage is TRBV5-1 and J usage is TRBJ1-1; the D gene is possibly TRBD1 (6 bases). This CDR3 has 14 residues. Trimming removed 3 bases from V and 3 bases from J, with 12 bases in between. Germline V lookup: CDR1 SGHRS, CDR2 YFSETQ.

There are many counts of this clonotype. The CDR3 DNA reads TGTGCCATCAGTTTGGGCCTGGGGGTGGGCACTGAAGCTTTCTTT. Translated: CAISLGLGVGTEAFF. The chain links TRBV10-3 to TRBJ1-1; tentatively, D is TRBD1 (5 bases). The V end was cut by 5 bases, the J end by 4 bases, with 17 bases between. This CDR3 spans 15 amino acids. CDR1 ENHRY and CDR2 SYGVKD come from the germline V gene.

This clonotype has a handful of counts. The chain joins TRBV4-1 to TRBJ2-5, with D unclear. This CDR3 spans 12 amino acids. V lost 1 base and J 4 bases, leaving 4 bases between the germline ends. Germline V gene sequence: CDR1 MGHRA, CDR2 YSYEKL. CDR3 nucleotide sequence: TGCGCCAGCAGCCAAGTTTCAGAGACCCAGTACTTC. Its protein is CASSQVSETQYF.

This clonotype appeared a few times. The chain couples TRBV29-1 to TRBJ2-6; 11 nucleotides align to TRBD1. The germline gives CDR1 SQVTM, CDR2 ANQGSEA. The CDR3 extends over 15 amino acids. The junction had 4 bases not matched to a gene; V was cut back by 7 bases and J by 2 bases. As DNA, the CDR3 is TGCAGCGCCGGACAGGGGGCCCCTGGGGCCAACGTCCTGACTTTC. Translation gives CSAGQGAPGANVLTF.

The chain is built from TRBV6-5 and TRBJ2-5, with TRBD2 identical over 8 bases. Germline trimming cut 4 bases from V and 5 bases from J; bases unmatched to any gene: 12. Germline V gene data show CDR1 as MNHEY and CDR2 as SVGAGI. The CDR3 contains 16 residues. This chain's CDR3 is CASSWAPGGRSETQYF. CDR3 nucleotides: TGTGCCAGCAGTTGGGCCCCGGGAGGGAGAAGCGAGACCCAGTACTTC.

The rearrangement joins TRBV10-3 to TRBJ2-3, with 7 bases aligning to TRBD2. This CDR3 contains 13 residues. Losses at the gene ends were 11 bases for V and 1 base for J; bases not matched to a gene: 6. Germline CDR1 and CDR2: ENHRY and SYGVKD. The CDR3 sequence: CAHRAGRTDTQYF. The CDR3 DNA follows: TGTGCCCACCGAGCGGGACGCACAGATACGCAGTATTTT.

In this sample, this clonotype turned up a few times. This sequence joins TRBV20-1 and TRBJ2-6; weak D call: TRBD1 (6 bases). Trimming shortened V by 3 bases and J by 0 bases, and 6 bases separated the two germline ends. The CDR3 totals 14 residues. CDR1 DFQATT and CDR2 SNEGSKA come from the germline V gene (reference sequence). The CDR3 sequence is CSARGASGANVLTF. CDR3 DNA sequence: TGCAGTGCTAGGGGGGCCTCTGGGGCCAACGTCCTGACTTTC.

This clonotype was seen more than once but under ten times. CDR3 bases: TGTGCCAGCAGTGATTCCCTAGCGGGCGCATACAATGAGCAGTTCTTC. Translated, it gives CASSDSLAGAYNEQFF. The chain has TRBV6-1 and TRBJ2-1; TRBD2 matches 8 bases. Germline CDR1 and CDR2: MNHNS and SASEGT. There are 16 residues in the CDR3. The V segment lost 3 bases and the J segment 4 bases; nucleotides outside the gene matches: 8.

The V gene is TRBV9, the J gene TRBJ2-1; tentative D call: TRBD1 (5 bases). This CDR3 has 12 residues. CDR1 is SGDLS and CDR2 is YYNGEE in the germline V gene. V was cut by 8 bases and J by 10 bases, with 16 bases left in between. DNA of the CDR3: TGTGCCAGTCTAGGGGTTCTGGGAGAGCAGTTCTTC. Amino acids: CASLGVLGEQFF.

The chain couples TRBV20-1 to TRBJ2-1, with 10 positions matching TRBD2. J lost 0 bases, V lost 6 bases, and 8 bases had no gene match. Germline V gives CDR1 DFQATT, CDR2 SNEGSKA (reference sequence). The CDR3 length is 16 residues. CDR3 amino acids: CSAEVAGGPSYNEQFF. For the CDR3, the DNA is TGCAGTGCGGAGGTAGCGGGAGGACCCTCCTACAATGAGCAGTTCTTC.